The entry below describes one TCR beta chain. The antigen remains unidentified. The record originates from a study of T cell responses to AZD1222 COVID-19 vaccine. Looking at the study overall: Recipients boosted at about 4 weeks or about 12 weeks are pooled. Whole-study results and caveats: Increases in Spike-specific TCR breadth and depth were seen after two AZD1222 doses. Females made up more of the donors, who were largely white British, and clonal diversity may have come out too low.

Germline trimming cut 0 bases from V and 3 bases from J; bases unmatched to any gene: 4. In germline, CDR1 is ENHRY, CDR2 SYGVKD. The CDR3 has 15 amino acids. Using immunoSEQ multiplex PCR, the repertoire was profiled, and TCRdb retains in-frame clones only, with some absent. The sample contains around 160,000 clones, about 90% of which appear only once. This TCR derives from an adult in good health. The material was peripheral blood, obtained on day 0 of AZD1222 vaccination. This chain uses TRBV10-3 with TRBJ1-1; 7 bases align to TRBD1. The CDR3 nucleotides read TGTGCCATCAGTGAGTCGGGACAGTCTCACACTGAAGCTTTCTTT. It translates to CAISESGQSHTEAFF.